This T cell receptor beta chain was profiled in a study of vaccination effects on CD4 cells after COVID-19. Expansion of antigen-specific CD4+ T cells with viral peptide pools was carried out by the ViraFEST assay before sequencing. It was after 10 days of culture that CD4+ T cells were isolated. Documented for the person is a PCR-confirmed SARS-CoV-2 infection occurring between March and December 2020. Trimming removed 3 bases at V and 4 bases at J, with 14 bases between. Germline loops: CDR1 SGHKS, CDR2 YYEKEE (reference sequence). The CDR3 loop spans 15 amino acids. Concerning this clone: Its target is unknown.

The data were produced by immunoSEQ multiplex PCR, yet TCRdb's version contains in-frame clones alone and is incomplete. The sample carries 55,000 to 90,000 clones, under 85% recorded once. The chain is built from TRBV5-5 and TRBJ2-1, with a possible D match to TRBD1 (6 bases). The input for sequencing was CD4+ T cells from PBMCs cultured with HIV peptides, taken before COVID-19 vaccination. Described subset: HIV-1 Nef peptide pool negative control/reference culture. The clonotype comes from a human donor who had a prior SARS-CoV-2 infection. CDR3 DNA: TGTGCCAGCAGCTCGAATTTGGGACAATACAATGAGCAGTTCTTC. Its translation: CASSSNLGQYNEQFF.